The 25 T cell receptor beta chains below were found in one sample sequenced in a study of blood T cell repertoires in COVID-19. TCRdb's copy holds only in-frame clones and misses some; the assay was immunoSEQ multiplex PCR. This repertoire shows some 270,000 clones, roughly 85% found once; its top ten account for less than 8.5%. The sequenced material came from PBMCs or T cells enriched from blood (not recorded which). The receptors stem from a woman in her fifties or sixties who had been exposed to COVID-19.

This chain connects TRBV5-5 to TRBJ1-2; 9 bases agree with TRBD1. Germline V lookup: CDR1 SGHKS, CDR2 YYEKEE (reference sequence). CDR3 length: 15 amino acids. J was trimmed by 2 bases and V by 4 bases; bases with no gene match: 6. This CDR3 is CASSRGGQGNYGYTF. The CDR3 DNA follows: TGTGCCAGCAGCCGTGGAGGACAGGGGAACTATGGCTACACCTTC.

The chain couples TRBV21-1 to TRBJ1-2. TRBV21-1 is a documented pseudogene. The CDR3 runs to 11 residues. As DNA, the CDR3 is TGTGCCAGCACGTCTAACTATGGCTACACCTTC. It encodes CASTSNYGYTF.

The V gene is TRBV5-1, the J gene TRBJ1-2; the match to TRBD1 covers 9 bases. J lost 3 bases, V lost 1 base, and 1 base had no gene match. CDR1 and CDR2 (germline): SGHRS, YFSETQ. The CDR3 runs 14 residues. CDR3 sequence (DNA): TGCGCCAGCAGCTTGCGACAGGGGGACTATGGCTACACCTTC. It is translated as CASSLRQGDYGYTF. The full variable domain, its missing parts supplied by reference TRBV5-1 and TRBJ1-2, is KAGVTQTPRYLIKTRGQQVTLSCSPISGHRSVSWYQQTPGQGLQFLFEYFSETQRNKGNFPGRFSGRQFSNSRSEMNVSTLELGDSALYLCASSLRQGDYGYTFGSGTRLTVV.

The chain recombines TRBV5-1 with TRBJ2-4; D may be TRBD1 (5 bases). The germline V and J ends were trimmed by 0 bases and 3 bases, with 10 bases remaining between them. The CDR3 extends over 15 amino acids. Germline CDR1 and CDR2: SGHRS and YFSETQ. For the CDR3, the DNA is TGCGCCAGCAGCTTGGCCGACAGCCTCAAAAACATTCAGTACTTC. It is translated as CASSLADSLKNIQYF.

The V and J genes are TRBV10-2 and TRBJ1-6; TRBD1 matches at 8 bases. CDR3 size: 13 residues. J lost 7 bases, V lost 6 bases, and 2 bases had no gene match. The germline V gene has CDR1 WSHSY and CDR2 SAAADI. CDR3 sequence: CASSGQGNSPLHF. CDR3 sequence (DNA): TGCGCCAGCAGCGGACAGGGAAATTCACCCCTCCACTTT.

The V call is TRBV6-5, the J call TRBJ2-1; 7 bases are a match to TRBD1. The V gene's germline CDR1 is MNHEY and CDR2 SVGAGI. With 6 bases clipped from V and 2 bases from J, the junction kept 7 bases outside the gene matches. This CDR3 contains 15 residues. The CDR3 nucleotides are TGTGCCAGCAGCCTGTCCGGGACAGCCTACAATGAGCAGTTCTTC. Encoded protein: CASSLSGTAYNEQFF.

The genes are TRBV29-1 and TRBJ1-2; TRBD1 is a possible D gene (5 bases). The germline CDR1 and CDR2 sequences are SQVTM and ANQGSEA. Trimming stripped 8 bases from V and 6 bases from J, with 16 bases between. The CDR3 runs to 12 residues. The CDR3 reads CSYARAGHGYTF. Written as DNA, the CDR3 is TGCAGCTACGCTCGGGCAGGGCATGGCTACACCTTC.

This clone was observed a single time. The chain has TRBV27 and TRBJ2-3; maybe TRBD1 (6 bases). Germline CDR1 and CDR2: MNHEY and SMNVEV (reference sequence). CDR3 length: 14 residues. With 6 bases removed from V and 6 bases from J, the gap between germline ends came to 16 bases. This CDR3 is CASRGQTRKDTQYF. Here the CDR3 DNA reads TGTGCCAGCAGGGGACAAACTCGCAAGGATACGCAGTATTTT.

The chain recombines TRBV3-1 (or the pseudogene TRBV3-2) with TRBJ2-3; D unresolved. Trimming pared 1 base from V and 0 bases from J, leaving 5 bases between. CDR3 length: 14 amino acids. Looked up from germline, CDR1 is LGHDT and CDR2 is YNNKEL (reference sequence). The CDR3, as DNA: TGTGCCAGCAGCCAAGCAGGTAGCACAGATACGCAGTATTTT. Amino acids: CASSQAGSTDTQYF.

The chain joins TRBV7-6 to TRBJ1-6; possible D gene TRBD1, 6 bases. The CDR3 has 17 amino acids. V was shortened by 0 bases and J by 4 bases, with 13 bases between the two germline ends. Germline V gene sequence: CDR1 SGHVS, CDR2 FNYEAQ. The CDR3 bases are TGTGCCAGCAGCTTAGCCCCCACAGGGTCTTATAATTCACCCCTCCACTTT. This encodes CASSLAPTGSYNSPLHF.

The sample holds many counts of this clone. This rearrangement joins TRBV5-8 to TRBJ1-1; no reliable D call. V shed 0 bases and J shed 1 base, with 7 bases lying between them. Per the germline V gene, CDR1 is SGHTS and CDR2 is YDEGEE. The CDR3 covers 14 residues. CDR3 loop: CASSLDVQNTEAFF. CDR3 coding DNA: TGTGCCAGCAGCTTGGATGTACAGAACACTGAAGCTTTCTTT.

This clone was seen a few times. This chain uses TRBV29-1 with TRBJ2-7; 8 bases fit TRBD1. The junction had 10 bases not matched to a gene; V was cut back by 4 bases and J by 2 bases. The CDR3 consists of 15 residues. Per germline, CDR1 SQVTM and CDR2 ANQGSEA. The DNA of the CDR3 is TGCAGCGTTGTCCTAAAGACAGGGGCAACCTACGAGCAGTACTTC. This translates into CSVVLKTGATYEQYF.

This sequence joins TRBV28 and TRBJ1-2; 11 nucleotides align to TRBD1. CDR3 length: 16 amino acids. CDR1 is MDHEN and CDR2 is SYDVKM in the germline V gene. Losses at the gene ends were 1 base for V and 3 bases for J; bases not matched to a gene: 4. The CDR3 bases are TGTGCCAGCAGTTTATCCCGGACAGGGGGCGACTATGGCTACACCTTC. This encodes CASSLSRTGGDYGYTF.

In this sample, this clone turned up a few times. The chain links TRBV7-9 to TRBJ1-2; the D gene is possibly TRBD1 (6 bases). The CDR3 consists of 16 residues. CDR1 and CDR2 (germline): SEHNR, FQNEAQ (reference sequence). Deletions cut 0 bases from V and 8 bases from J, with 19 bases between. The CDR3 protein is CASSLAPPTGELGYTF. CDR3 in DNA: TGTGCCAGCAGCTTAGCCCCCCCGACAGGCGAATTGGGCTACACCTTC.

The CDR3 DNA sequence: TGCGCCAGCAGCCCCGGGACTACTGGGGATACGCAGTATTTT. It translates to CASSPGTTGDTQYF. V usage is TRBV5-1 and J usage is TRBJ2-3, with 7 nucleotides matching TRBD2. The CDR3 is 14 residues long. With V trimmed by 4 bases and J by 6 bases, 8 bases remained unmatched. The germline CDR1 and CDR2 sequences are SGHRS and YFSETQ.

The table lists this clone with a few counts. V and J are TRBV6-5 and TRBJ1-6; D may be TRBD1 (6 bases). Trimming removed 8 bases at V and 9 bases at J, with 20 bases between. CDR3 length: 15 residues. Germline V lookup: CDR1 MNHEY, CDR2 SVGAGI. The CDR3 coding sequence is TGTGCCAGCCACGGGGGAGGGGGAGAAGTTTCACCCCTCCACTTT. Its protein is CASHGGGGEVSPLHF.

The chain couples TRBV19 to TRBJ2-5; TRBD2 matches at 8 bases. This CDR3 spans 12 amino acids. Germline loops: CDR1 LNHDA, CDR2 SQIVND (reference sequence). Trimming cost V 5 bases and J 7 bases; bases outside gene matches: 3. The CDR3 spells CASSVGGGTQYF. As DNA, the CDR3 is TGTGCCAGTAGTGTCGGGGGGGGGACCCAGTACTTC.

This chain uses TRBV2 with TRBJ1-1; TRBD1 matches at 7 bases. Per germline, CDR1 SNHLY and CDR2 FYNNEI. Trimming removed 6 bases from V and 8 bases from J; junction bases left unmatched: 6. The CDR3 totals 12 residues. This chain's CDR3 is CASRTGNLEAFF. CDR3 nucleotide sequence: TGTGCCAGCAGGACAGGGAATCTCGAAGCTTTCTTT.

This sequence joins TRBV5-5 and TRBJ2-3; tentative D call: TRBD2 (6 bases). Germline lookup yields CDR1 SGHKS and CDR2 YYEKEE (reference sequence). V lost 8 bases, J lost 5 bases, and 30 bases lay in between. This CDR3 has 18 amino acids. Here the CDR3 DNA reads TGTGCCAGTCCTCCTACCAATTTCAGGGTTGGAGGGGAAGATACGCAGTATTTT. It codes for CASPPTNFRVGGEDTQYF.

V usage is TRBV19 and J usage is TRBJ1-1, with D perhaps matching TRBD1 (6 bases). V lost 3 bases and J lost 4, with 12 bases in between. Germline CDR1 and CDR2: LNHDA and SQIVND (reference sequence). This CDR3 comprises 14 residues. The DNA of the CDR3 is TGTGCCAGTAGTATCCCACAGGGCCCCACTGAAGCTTTCTTT. Protein product: CASSIPQGPTEAFF.

J is TRBJ1-6 and V is TRBV7-2; no clear D gene. The V end lost 1 base, the J end lost 7 bases, and 8 bases lay between the germline ends. Per the germline V gene, CDR1 is SGHTA and CDR2 is FQGNSA. This CDR3 spans 14 amino acids. CDR3 in amino acids: CASSLGQLNSPLHF. The CDR3, as DNA: TGTGCCAGCAGCTTAGGACAACTCAATTCACCCCTCCACTTT.

The genes are TRBV30 and TRBJ1-1, with TRBD1 as a possible D gene (6 bases). In germline, CDR1 is GTSNPN, CDR2 SVGIG (reference sequence). The CDR3 covers 18 residues. V lost 3 bases and J lost 3, with 26 bases in between. CDR3 amino acids: CAWSVRPRGVLLDTEAFF. CDR3 nucleotide sequence: TGTGCCTGGAGCGTAAGACCCAGGGGTGTATTGTTGGACACTGAAGCTTTCTTT.

The CDR3 is CASSPPGQHNEKLFF. The CDR3 DNA reads as TGTGCCAGCAGTCCCCCGGGACAGCATAATGAAAAACTGTTTTTT. The chain uses TRBV7-2 and TRBJ1-4; TRBD1 matches 7 bases. V was pared by 6 bases and J by 4 bases, with 8 bases of the junction left unmatched. Germline CDR1 is SGHTA and CDR2 is FQGNSA. The CDR3 totals 15 residues.

The chain carries TRBV3-1 (or the pseudogene TRBV3-2) and TRBJ2-7, with D perhaps TRBD2 (5 bases). CDR3 size: 15 residues. V was cut by 3 bases and J by 3 bases, with 15 bases left in between. Per the germline V gene, CDR1 is LGHDT and CDR2 is YNNKEL (reference sequence). The CDR3 is CASSQTGTPLYEQYF. The CDR3 region has the DNA TGTGCCAGCAGCCAGACGGGAACTCCCCTCTACGAGCAGTACTTC.

The chain uses TRBV11-2 and TRBJ1-2, with TRBD1 identical over 8 bases. From germline, CDR1 is SGHAT and CDR2 FQNNGV. J gave up 6 bases and V 7 bases, and 7 bases lay outside the gene matches. The CDR3 is made up of 13 amino acids. The CDR3 nucleotides read TGTGCCAGCACACCGGACAGGGTTAATGGCTACACCTTC. Translation gives CASTPDRVNGYTF. Based on the CDR3 plus reference TRBV11-2 and TRBJ1-2, the full variable domain is EAGVAQSPRYKIIEKRQSVAFWCNPISGHATLYWYQQILGQGPKLLIQFQNNGVVDDSQLPKDRFSAERLKGVDSTLKIQPAKLEDSAVYLCASTPDRVNGYTFGSGTRLTVV.